This T cell receptor beta chain was identified during a study of beta chain features in type 1 diabetes (dated by TCRdb to 2017 to 2018). Concerning the study at large: Mean age, gender distribution, total cell number and subset yield were not different between patients and healthy donors. A total of just under 110,000,000 sorted cells were examined across all samples, and RNA yield correlated strongly with the number of cells per subset. Whereas all 30 or so donors provided naive and central memory subsets, regulatory and stem cell-like memory subsets were isolated from just 8 patients and roughly eight healthy donors. In the study, TCRB repertoires of sorted circulating CD4+ T cell subsets from recently diagnosed type 1 diabetes patients were compared with those of matched healthy donors. General study outcomes and caveats: At VDJ recombination sites, patients with type 1 diabetes made fewer insertions and deleted more nucleotides, a pattern implying thymic rearrangement abnormalities. PCR might favor shorter templates, but patient and control samples were amplified and corrected together, so any skew would affect both groups equally. Because cDNA was sequenced instead of genomic DNA, highly expressing activated cells could be over-represented, though the groups showed no difference in activation or CD3 levels. Naive, central memory and regulatory TCRB repertoires appeared to be more alike among patients than among healthy donors. HLA sub-analyses involved small numbers of individuals, so any influence of HLA type on TCRB rearrangement remained unresolved. Type 1 diabetes patients showed a moderate but significant shortening of TCRB CDR3 length in all four CD4+ subsets.

The entire amount of isolated RNA was reverse transcribed using the High Capacity cDNA Reverse Transcription Kit, so the sequenced TCRB transcripts were expressed ones. Naive, central memory and regulatory T cell samples underwent deep immunoSEQ sequencing, averaging roughly 3.5 million total reads per sample. Sorted cells were lysed in RLT buffer and RNA was extracted with DNase-treated RNeasy Micro or Mini kits, depending on cell number. Each cell subset was processed separately to prevent cross-contamination, with patient and healthy donor samples processed together. The immunoSEQ multiplex PCR was used to amplify TCRB sequences from cDNA, generating 87-bp fragments that spanned the CDR3 region. Amplicons were sequenced on the Illumina HiSeq platform. For the original study's pipeline: PCR bias was corrected computationally using synthetic template baselines, and reads within Hamming distance 2 were collapsed, with unmergeable singletons discarded. Reads were aligned against IMGT so that V, D and J genes, CDR3 length and insertions or deletions at six rearrangement sites could be assigned. Within each subset, clonotype counts were normalized to the number of sorted cells before true diversity and Gini coefficients were calculated with the tcR R package. The overlap coefficient, calculated on TCRB nucleotide sequences, was used to measure repertoire sharing. TCRdb took this table from immuneACCESS and kept in-frame rearrangements with V and J called. Such tables lack part of the clones; where checked against another copy, unresolved V genes explain under half of the gap, and the rest is unexplained. D and trimming come from the DNA, and the V and J calls and clone size come from that table. Counted in this sample were roughly 180,000 clones; about 13% of them appeared once. The ten largest make up 0.62% of the sample.

A note on this clone: Its target antigen remains unknown. Per-nucleotide qualities are absent, and no much larger clonotype sits a single base away.

Each donor gave one peripheral blood draw, about 110 mL on average, collected into heparinised tubes. A BD FACSAria II was used to sort naive, central memory, regulatory and stem cell-like memory CD4+ T cells with a panel that included CD45RO, CCR7, CD25, CD127, CD95 and CD27. Purity was above 95% for every sorted population. Right away, PBMCs were isolated by Lymphoprep density gradient centrifugation and were stained directly, with no culture step. So that batch effects would be minimized, each experiment stained and sorted samples in pairs, pairing one healthy donor with one patient. Specimen: central memory CD4+ T cells from blood. The source is a woman between 18 and 29 years old in good health.

Read as DNA, the sequence is TGTGCCTGGAGCCCCGGGACAGGGCTTGATGAGCAGTTCTTC. This codes for CAWSPGTGLDEQFF. The sequence links TRBV30 to TRBJ2-1; 9 bases in the junction line up with TRBD1. CDR1 and CDR2, per the germline V gene (reference sequence), are GTSNPN and SVGIG. The V end gives up 3 bases and the J end 8 bases, leaving 8 bases in the junction not matched to a gene. The CDR3 covers 14 residues, taking in both the cysteine and the phenylalanine. Left in the record is the CDR3 DNA by itself, 42 bases read in frame from the first base.